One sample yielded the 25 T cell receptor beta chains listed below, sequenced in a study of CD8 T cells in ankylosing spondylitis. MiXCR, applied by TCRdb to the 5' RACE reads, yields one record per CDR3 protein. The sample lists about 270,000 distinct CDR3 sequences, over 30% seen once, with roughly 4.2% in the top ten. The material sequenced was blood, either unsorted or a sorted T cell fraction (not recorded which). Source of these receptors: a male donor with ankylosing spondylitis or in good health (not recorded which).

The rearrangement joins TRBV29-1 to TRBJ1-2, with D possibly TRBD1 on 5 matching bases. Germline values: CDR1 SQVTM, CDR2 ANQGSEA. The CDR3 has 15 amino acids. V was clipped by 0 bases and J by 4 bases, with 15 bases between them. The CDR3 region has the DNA TGCAGCGTTGAAGATTTAGGGGCCGGGAGCTATGGCTACACCTTC. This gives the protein CSVEDLGAGSYGYTF.

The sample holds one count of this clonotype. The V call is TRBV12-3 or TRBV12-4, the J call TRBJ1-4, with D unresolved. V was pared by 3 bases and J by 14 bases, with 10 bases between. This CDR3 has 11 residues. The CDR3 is CASSLGLELFF. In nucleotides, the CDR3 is TGTGCCAGCAGTTTGGGTTTAGAGCTGTTTTTT.

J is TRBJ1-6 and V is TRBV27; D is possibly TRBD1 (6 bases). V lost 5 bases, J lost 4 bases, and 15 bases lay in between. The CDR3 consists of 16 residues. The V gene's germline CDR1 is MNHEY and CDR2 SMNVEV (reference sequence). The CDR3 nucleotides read TGTGCCAGCAGTGATACAGGGACCATTTATAATTCACCCCTCCACTTT. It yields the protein CASSDTGTIYNSPLHF.

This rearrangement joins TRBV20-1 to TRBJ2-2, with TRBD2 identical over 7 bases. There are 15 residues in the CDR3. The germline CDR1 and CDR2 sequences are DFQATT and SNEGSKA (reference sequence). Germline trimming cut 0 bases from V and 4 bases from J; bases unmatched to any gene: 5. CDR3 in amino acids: CSAREGGGGTGELFF. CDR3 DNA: TGCAGTGCTAGAGAAGGCGGGGGAGGCACCGGGGAGCTGTTTTTT.

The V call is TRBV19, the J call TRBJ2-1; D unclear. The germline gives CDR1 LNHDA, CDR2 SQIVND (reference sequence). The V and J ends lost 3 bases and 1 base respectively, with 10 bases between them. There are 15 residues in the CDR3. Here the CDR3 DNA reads TGTGCCAGTAGTATGGCCGGGTCTTCCTACAATGAGCAGTTCTTC. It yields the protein CASSMAGSSYNEQFF.

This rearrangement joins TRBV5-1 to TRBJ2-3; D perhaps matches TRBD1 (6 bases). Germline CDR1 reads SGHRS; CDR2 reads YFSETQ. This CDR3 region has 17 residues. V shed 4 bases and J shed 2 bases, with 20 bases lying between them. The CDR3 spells CASSRTPGQAFTDTQYF. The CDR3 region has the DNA TGCGCCAGCAGCCGAACTCCGGGACAAGCGTTCACAGATACGCAGTATTTT.

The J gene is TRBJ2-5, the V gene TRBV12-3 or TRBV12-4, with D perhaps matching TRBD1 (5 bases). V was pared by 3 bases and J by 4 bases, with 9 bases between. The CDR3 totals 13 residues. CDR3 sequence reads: CASSFRGIETQYF. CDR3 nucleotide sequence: TGTGCCAGCAGTTTTAGGGGCATAGAGACCCAGTACTTC.

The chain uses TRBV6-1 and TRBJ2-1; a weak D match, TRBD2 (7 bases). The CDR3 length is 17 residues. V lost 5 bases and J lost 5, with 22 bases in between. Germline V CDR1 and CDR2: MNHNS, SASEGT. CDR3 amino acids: CASSTLGVGGPNNEQFF. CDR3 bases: TGTGCCAGCAGTACCCTCGGGGTCGGGGGGCCGAACAATGAGCAGTTCTTC.

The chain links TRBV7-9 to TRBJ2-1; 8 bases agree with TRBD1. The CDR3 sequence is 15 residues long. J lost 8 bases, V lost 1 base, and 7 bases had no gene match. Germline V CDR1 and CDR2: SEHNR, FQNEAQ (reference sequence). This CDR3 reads CASSLVTGVIYEQFF. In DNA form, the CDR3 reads TGTGCCAGCAGCTTAGTGACAGGGGTGATATATGAGCAGTTCTTC.

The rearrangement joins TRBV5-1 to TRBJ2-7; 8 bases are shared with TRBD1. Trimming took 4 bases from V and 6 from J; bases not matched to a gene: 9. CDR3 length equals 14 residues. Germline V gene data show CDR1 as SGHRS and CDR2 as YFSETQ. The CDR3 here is CASSPGQEGGEQYF. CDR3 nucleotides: TGCGCCAGCAGCCCGGGACAGGAAGGAGGCGAGCAGTACTTC.

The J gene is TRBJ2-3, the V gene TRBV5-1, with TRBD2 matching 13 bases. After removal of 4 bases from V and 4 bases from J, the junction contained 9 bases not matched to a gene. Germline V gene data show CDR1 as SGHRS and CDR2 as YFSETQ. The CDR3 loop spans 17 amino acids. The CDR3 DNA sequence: TGCGCCAGCAGCCCTCGACTAGCGGGGGGCCTTTCAGATACGCAGTATTTT. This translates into CASSPRLAGGLSDTQYF.

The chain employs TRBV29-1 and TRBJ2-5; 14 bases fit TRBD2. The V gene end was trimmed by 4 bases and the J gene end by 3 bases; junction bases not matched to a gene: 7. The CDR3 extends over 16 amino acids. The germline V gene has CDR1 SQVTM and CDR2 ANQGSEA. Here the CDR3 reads CSVGPTSGGGKETQYF. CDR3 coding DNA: TGCAGCGTTGGCCCGACTAGCGGGGGGGGAAAAGAGACCCAGTACTTC.

The chain's CDR3 is CSASADPVGTQYF. The CDR3 DNA is TGCAGTGCTAGTGCGGACCCGGTAGGGACCCAGTACTTC. The chain couples TRBV20-1 to TRBJ2-5; no clear D gene. V was clipped by 3 bases and J by 7 bases, with 15 bases between them. The CDR3 is 13 amino acids. Germline V gene data show CDR1 as DFQATT and CDR2 as SNEGSKA (reference sequence).

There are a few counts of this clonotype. CDR3 sequence: CSAGEVGAEAFF. In nucleotides, the CDR3 is TGCAGCGCCGGAGAAGTGGGTGCTGAAGCTTTCTTT. The genes are TRBV29-1 and TRBJ1-1; no definite D call. The CDR3 covers 12 residues. Germline V CDR1 and CDR2: SQVTM, ANQGSEA. V lost 7 bases to trimming and J lost 6 bases, with 15 bases between them.

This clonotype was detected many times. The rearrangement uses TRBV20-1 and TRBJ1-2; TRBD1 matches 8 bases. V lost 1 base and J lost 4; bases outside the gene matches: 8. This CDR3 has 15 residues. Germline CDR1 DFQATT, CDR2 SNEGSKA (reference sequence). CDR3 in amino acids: CSARGAGTGAYGYTF. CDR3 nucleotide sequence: TGCAGTGCTAGAGGGGCCGGGACAGGAGCCTATGGCTACACCTTC.

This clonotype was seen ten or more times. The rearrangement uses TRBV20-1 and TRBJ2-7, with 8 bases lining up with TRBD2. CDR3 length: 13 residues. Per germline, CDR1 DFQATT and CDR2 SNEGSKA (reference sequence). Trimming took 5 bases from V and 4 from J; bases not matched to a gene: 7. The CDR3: CSAVGREGYEQYF. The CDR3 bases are TGCAGTGCTGTCGGGAGGGAGGGATACGAGCAGTACTTC.

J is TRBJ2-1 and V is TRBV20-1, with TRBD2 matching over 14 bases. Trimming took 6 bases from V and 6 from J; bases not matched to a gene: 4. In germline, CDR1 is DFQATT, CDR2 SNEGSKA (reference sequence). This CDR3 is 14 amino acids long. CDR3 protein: CSAKGTSGGNEQFF. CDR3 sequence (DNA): TGCAGTGCAAAAGGGACTAGCGGGGGCAATGAGCAGTTCTTC.

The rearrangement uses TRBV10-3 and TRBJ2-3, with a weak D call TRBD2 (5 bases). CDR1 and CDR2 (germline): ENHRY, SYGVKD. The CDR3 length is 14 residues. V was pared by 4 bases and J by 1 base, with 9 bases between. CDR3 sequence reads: CAISGPAGTDTQYF. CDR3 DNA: TGTGCCATCAGTGGGCCAGCGGGCACAGATACGCAGTATTTT.

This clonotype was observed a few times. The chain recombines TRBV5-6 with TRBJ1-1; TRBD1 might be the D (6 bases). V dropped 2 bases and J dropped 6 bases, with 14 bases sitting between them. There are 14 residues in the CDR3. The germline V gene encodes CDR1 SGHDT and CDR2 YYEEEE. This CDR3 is CASSFTGRSPEAFF. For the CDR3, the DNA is TGTGCCAGCAGCTTTACAGGGCGGTCGCCTGAAGCTTTCTTT.

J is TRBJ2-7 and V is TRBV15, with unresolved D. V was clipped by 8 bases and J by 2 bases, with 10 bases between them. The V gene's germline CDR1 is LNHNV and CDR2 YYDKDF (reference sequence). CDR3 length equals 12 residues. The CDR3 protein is CATSDGTYEQYF. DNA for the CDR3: TGTGCCACCTCGGACGGTACCTACGAGCAGTACTTC.

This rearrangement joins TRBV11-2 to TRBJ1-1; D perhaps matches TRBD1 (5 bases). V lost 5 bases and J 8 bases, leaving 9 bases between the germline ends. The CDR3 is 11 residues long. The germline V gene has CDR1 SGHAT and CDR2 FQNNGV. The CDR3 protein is CASSLGQEAFF. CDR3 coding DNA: TGTGCCAGCAGCCTAGGACAAGAAGCTTTCTTT.

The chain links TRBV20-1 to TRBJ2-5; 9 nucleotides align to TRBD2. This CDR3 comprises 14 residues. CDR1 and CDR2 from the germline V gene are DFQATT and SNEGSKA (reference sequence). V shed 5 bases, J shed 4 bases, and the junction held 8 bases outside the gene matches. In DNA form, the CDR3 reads TGCAGTGCTCTGTGGCGGGGGGGCCCAGAGACCCAGTACTTC. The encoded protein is CSALWRGGPETQYF.

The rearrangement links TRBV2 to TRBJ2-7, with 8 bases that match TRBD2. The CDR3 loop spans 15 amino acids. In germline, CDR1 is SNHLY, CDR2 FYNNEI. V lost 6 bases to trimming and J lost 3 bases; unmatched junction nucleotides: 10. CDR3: CASRSLAGGLYEQYF. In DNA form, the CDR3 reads TGTGCCAGCAGGTCCCTTGCGGGGGGCCTCTACGAGCAGTACTTC.

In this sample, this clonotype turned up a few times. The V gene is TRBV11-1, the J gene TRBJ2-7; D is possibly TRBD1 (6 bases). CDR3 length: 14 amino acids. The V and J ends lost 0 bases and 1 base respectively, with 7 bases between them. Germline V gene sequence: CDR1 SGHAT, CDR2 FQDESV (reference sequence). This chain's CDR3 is CASSLAGASYEQYF. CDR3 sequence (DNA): TGTGCCAGCAGCTTAGCGGGGGCGTCCTACGAGCAGTACTTC.

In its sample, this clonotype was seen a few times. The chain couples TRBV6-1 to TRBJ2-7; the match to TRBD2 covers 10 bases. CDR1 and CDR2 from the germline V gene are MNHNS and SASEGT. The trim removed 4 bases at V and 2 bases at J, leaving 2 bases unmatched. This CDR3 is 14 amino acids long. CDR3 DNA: TGTGCCAGCAGTGGGACTAGCGGAGCCTACGAGCAGTACTTC. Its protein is CASSGTSGAYEQYF.